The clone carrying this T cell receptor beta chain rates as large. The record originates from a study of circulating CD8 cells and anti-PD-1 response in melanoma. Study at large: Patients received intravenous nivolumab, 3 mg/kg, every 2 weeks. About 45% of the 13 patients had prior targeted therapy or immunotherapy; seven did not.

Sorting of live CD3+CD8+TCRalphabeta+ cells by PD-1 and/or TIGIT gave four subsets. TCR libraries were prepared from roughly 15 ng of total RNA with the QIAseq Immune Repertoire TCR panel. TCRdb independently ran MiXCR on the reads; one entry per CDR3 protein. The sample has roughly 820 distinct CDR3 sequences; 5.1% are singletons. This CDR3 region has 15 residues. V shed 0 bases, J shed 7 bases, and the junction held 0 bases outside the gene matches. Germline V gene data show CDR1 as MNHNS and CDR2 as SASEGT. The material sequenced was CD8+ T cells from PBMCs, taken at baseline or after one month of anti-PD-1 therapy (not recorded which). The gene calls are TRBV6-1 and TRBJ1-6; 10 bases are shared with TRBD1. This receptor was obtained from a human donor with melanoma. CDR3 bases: TGTGCCAGCAGTGAAGCGACAGGGGGCAATTCACCCCTCCACTTT. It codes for CASSEATGGNSPLHF.